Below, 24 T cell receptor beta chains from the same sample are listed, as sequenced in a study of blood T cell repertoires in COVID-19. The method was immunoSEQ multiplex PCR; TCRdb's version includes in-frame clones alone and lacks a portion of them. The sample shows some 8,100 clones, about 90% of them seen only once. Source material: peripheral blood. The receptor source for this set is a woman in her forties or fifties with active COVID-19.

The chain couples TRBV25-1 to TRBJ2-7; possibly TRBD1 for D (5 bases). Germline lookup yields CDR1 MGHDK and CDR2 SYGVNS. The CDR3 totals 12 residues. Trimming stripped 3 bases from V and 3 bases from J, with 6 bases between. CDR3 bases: TGTGCCAGCAGTGACAGGGTCTACGAGCAGTACTTC. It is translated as CASSDRVYEQYF.

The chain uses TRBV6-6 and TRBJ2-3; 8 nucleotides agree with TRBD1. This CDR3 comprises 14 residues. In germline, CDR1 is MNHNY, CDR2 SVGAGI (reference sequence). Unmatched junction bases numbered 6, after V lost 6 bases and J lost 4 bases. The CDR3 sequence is CASRRTGLADTQYF. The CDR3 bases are TGTGCCAGCAGGCGGACAGGGCTCGCAGATACGCAGTATTTT.

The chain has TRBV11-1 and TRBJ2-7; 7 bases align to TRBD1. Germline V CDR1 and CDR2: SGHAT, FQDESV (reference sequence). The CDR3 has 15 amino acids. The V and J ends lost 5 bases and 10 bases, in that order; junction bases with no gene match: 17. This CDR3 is CASSRSAGGRETQYF. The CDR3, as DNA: TGTGCCAGCAGCCGATCGGCAGGGGGTAGGGAAACACAGTACTTC.

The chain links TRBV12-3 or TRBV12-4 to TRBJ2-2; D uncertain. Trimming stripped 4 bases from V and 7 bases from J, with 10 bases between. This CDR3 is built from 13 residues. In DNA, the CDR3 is TGTGCCAGCAGTTCGCCAGGCCGCGGGGAGCTGTTTTTT. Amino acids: CASSSPGRGELFF.

CDR3 region: CASIGTSGRNEQYF. The CDR3 DNA is TGTGCCAGCATCGGGACTAGCGGGAGGAACGAGCAGTACTTC. This sequence joins TRBV11-2 and TRBJ2-7; 15 nucleotides line up with TRBD2. Germline CDR1 reads SGHAT; CDR2 reads FQNNGV. V shed 7 bases and J 5 bases; nucleotides not matched to a gene: 3. This CDR3 has 14 amino acids.

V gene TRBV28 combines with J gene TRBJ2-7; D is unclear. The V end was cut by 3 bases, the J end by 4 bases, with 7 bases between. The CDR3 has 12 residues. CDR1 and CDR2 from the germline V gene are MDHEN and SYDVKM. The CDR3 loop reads CASSFEEYEQYF. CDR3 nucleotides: TGTGCCAGCAGTTTTGAGGAATACGAGCAGTACTTC.

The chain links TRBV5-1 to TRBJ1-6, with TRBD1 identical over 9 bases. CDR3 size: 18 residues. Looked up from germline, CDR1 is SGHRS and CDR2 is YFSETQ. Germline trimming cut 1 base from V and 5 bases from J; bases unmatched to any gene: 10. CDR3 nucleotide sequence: TGCGCCAGCAGCTTGACGGGACAGGGCGGACGGGATAATTCACCCCTCCACTTT. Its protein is CASSLTGQGGRDNSPLHF.

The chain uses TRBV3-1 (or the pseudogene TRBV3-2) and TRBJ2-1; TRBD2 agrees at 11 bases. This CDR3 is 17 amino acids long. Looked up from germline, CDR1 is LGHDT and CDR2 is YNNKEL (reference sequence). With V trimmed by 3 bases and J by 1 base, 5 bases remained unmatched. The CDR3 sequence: CASSHTVAGGSYNEQFF. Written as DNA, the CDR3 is TGTGCCAGCAGCCATACCGTAGCGGGAGGGTCCTACAATGAGCAGTTCTTC.

CDR3 nucleotide sequence: TGTGCCAGCAGCCCCAACTCCGGGACTAGCGGAAAGGATGAGCAGTTCTTC. Translation gives CASSPNSGTSGKDEQFF. The chain carries TRBV5-4 and TRBJ2-1; 11 bases are shared with TRBD2. The CDR3 is made up of 17 amino acids. CDR1 is SGHNT and CDR2 is YYREEE in the germline V gene (reference sequence). The junction had 14 bases not matched to a gene; V was cut back by 4 bases and J by 8 bases.

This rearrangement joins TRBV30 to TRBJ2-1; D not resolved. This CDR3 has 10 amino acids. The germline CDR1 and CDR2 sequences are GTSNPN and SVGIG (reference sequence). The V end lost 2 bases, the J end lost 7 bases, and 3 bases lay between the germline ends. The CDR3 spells CAWSSNEQFF. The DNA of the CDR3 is TGTGCCTGGAGTTCTAATGAGCAGTTCTTC.

CDR3 region: CAWSVGGGNTIYF. The CDR3 DNA follows: TGTGCCTGGAGTGTCGGGGGTGGAAACACCATATATTTT. V usage is TRBV30 and J usage is TRBJ1-3, with D perhaps matching TRBD1 (5 bases). V lost 0 bases, J lost 3 bases, and 6 bases lay in between. This CDR3 is built from 13 residues. The germline gives CDR1 GTSNPN, CDR2 SVGIG (reference sequence).

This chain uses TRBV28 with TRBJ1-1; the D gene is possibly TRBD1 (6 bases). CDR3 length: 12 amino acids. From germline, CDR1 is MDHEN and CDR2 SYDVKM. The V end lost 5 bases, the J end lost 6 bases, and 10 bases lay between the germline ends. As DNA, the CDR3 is TGTGCCAGCAGTGGGACAAACCCTGAAGCTTTCTTT. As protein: CASSGTNPEAFF.

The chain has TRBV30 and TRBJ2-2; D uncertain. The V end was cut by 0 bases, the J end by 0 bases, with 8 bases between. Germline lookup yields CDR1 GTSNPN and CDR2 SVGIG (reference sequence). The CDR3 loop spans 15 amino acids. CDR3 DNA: TGTGCCTGGAGTGTAGTCCGCGCGAACACCGGGGAGCTGTTTTTT. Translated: CAWSVVRANTGELFF.

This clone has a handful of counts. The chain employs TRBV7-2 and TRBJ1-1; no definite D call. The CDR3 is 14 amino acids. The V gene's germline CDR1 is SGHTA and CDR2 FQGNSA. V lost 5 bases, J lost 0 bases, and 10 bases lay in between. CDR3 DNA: TGTGCCAGCAGCCAATACTCGGTGAACACTGAAGCTTTCTTT. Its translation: CASSQYSVNTEAFF.

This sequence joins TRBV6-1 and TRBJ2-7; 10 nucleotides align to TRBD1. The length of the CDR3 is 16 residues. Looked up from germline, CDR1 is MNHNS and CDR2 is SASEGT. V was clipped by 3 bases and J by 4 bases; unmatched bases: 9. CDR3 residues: CASSDRRQGAGYEQYF. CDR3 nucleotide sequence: TGTGCCAGCAGTGACCGGAGACAGGGGGCAGGGTACGAGCAGTACTTC.

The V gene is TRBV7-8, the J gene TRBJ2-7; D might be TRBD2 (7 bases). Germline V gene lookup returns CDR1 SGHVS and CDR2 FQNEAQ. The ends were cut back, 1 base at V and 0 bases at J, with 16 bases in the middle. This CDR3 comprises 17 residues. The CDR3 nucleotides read TGTGCCAGCAGCTTAGGGGGGGGCTTCTCCAGCTCCTACGAGCAGTACTTC. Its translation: CASSLGGGFSSSYEQYF.

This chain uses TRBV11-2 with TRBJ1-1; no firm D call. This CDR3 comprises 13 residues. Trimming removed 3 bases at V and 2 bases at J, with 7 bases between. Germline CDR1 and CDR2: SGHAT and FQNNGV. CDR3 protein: CASSFIENTEAFF. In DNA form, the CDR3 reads TGTGCCAGCAGCTTCATAGAAAACACTGAAGCTTTCTTT.

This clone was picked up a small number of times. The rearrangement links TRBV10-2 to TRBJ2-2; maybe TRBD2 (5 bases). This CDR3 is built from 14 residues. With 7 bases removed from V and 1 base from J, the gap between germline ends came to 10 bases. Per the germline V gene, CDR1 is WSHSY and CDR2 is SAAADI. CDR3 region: CASMGGGNTGELFF. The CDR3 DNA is TGCGCCAGCATGGGTGGAGGGAACACCGGGGAGCTGTTTTTT.

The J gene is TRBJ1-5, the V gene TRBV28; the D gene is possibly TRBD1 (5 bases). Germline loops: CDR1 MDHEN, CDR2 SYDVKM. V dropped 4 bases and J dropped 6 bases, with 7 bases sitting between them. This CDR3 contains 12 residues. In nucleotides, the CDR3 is TGTGCCAGCAGTTCAGGGATTCAGCCCCAGCATTTT. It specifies CASSSGIQPQHF.

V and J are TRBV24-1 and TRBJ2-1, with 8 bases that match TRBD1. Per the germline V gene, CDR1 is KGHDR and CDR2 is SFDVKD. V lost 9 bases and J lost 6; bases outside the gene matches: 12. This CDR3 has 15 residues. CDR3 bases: TGTGCCACCGGGGAGACAGGGGAAGCCGCCAATGAGCAGTTCTTC. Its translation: CATGETGEAANEQFF.

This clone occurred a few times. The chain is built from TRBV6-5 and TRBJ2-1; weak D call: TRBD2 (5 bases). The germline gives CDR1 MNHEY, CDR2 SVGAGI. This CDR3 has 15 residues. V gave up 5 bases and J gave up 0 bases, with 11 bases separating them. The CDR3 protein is CASSPTITSYNEQFF. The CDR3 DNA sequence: TGTGCCAGCAGTCCGACTATAACCTCCTACAATGAGCAGTTCTTC.

The CDR3 region is CASSFVWNTEAFF. CDR3 bases: TGCGCCAGCAGCTTCGTCTGGAACACTGAAGCTTTCTTT. The chain joins TRBV5-1 to TRBJ1-1; D gene uncertain. The V end was cut by 2 bases, the J end by 1 base, with 6 bases between. This CDR3 spans 13 amino acids. Germline V lookup: CDR1 SGHRS, CDR2 YFSETQ.

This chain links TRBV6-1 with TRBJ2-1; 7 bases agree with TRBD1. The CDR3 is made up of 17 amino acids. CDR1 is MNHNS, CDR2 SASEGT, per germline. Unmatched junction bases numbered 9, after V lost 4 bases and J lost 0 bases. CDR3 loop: CASSAQPQGVSYNEQFF. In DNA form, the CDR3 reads TGTGCCAGCAGTGCACAACCCCAGGGGGTCTCCTACAATGAGCAGTTCTTC.

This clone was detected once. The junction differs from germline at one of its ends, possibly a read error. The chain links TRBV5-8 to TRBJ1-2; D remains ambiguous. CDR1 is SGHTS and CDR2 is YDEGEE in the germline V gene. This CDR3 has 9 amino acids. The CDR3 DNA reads TGTGCCAGCAGCCAGCGAGGGTCCTTC. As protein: CASSQRGSF.